A selection of T cell receptor beta chains follows, all from one sample in a study of memory CD4+ T cells and cytomegalovirus serostatus. Repertoires were generated with immunoSEQ multiplex PCR, while TCRdb's copy carries only in-frame clones and drops some. The sample includes 45,000 to 50,000 clones, around four fifths of them seen just once. Material: memory CD4+ T cells from blood. The receptors here all came from an adult in good health and CMV-seronegative. Each CDR3 is given with its conserved first and last residue. The D gene is left open where the match is weak. Size is stated for part of the rows, as once, few or many counts, or as a class when the clone is expanded.

abundance	v_gene	d_gene	j_gene	CDR3nt	CDR3aa
NA	TRBV5-1	TRBD2	TRBJ2-3	TGCGCCAGCAGCGCCATACTAGCGGGGGACACAGATACGCAGTATTTT	CASSAILAGDTDTQYF
once	TRBV2	NA	TRBJ2-7	TGTGCCAGCGACCTTGGCCCCCGCGAGCAGTACTTC	CASDLGPREQYF
NA	TRBV20-1	NA	TRBJ1-1	TGCAGTGCTAGAGAGTTCGGACACCTAGTCTTT	CSAREFGHLVF
NA	TRBV18	TRBD1	TRBJ1-3	TGTGCCAGCGACAGGGGGTCCGGAAACACCATATATTTT	CASDRGSGNTIYF
NA	TRBV7-2	TRBD2	TRBJ2-1	TGTGCCAGCAGCTTTTTAGCGGGGGGGCAGGAGCAGTTCTTC	CASSFLAGGQEQFF
NA	TRBV20-1	NA	TRBJ1-4	TGCAGTGCTAAAGGAGTTGAAAAACTGTTTTTT	CSAKGVEKLFF
NA	TRBV11-2	TRBD2	TRBJ2-1	TGTGCCAGCAGCTTAGTTTTGTCTAGCGGGGGCCTATACAATGAGCAGTTCTTC	CASSLVLSSGGLYNEQFF
NA	TRBV6-5	NA	TRBJ2-4	TGTGCCAGCAGGTCGGGGGGCATAGAGAACATTCAGTACTTC	CASRSGGIENIQYF
NA	TRBV6-6	TRBD1	TRBJ1-5	TGTGCCAGCAGTTACAGGGGACAGGGTAGCAATCAGCCCCAGCATTTT	CASSYRGQGSNQPQHF
NA	TRBV5-1	NA	TRBJ1-2	TGCGCCAGCAGCTTGGGGTCTACCTCAGGCTACACCTTC	CASSLGSTSGYTF
NA	TRBV14	TRBD1	TRBJ2-3	TGTGCCAGCAGCCAGATACTCGGACAGGGGGCCGGAGATACGCAGTATTTT	CASSQILGQGAGDTQYF
NA	TRBV27	NA	TRBJ1-6	TGTGCCAGCAGTTTAGGGCAGGTTAATTCACCCCTCCACTTT	CASSLGQVNSPLHF
few	TRBV2	TRBD2	TRBJ2-3	TGTGCCAGCGGGGGTAGCGGGGTGAGCACAGATACGCAGTATTTT	CASGGSGVSTDTQYF
NA	TRBV19	NA	TRBJ1-5	TGTGCCAGTAGTATACAGGTAGGACAGCCCCAGCATTTT	CASSIQVGQPQHF
NA	TRBV25-1	TRBD1	TRBJ1-2	TGTGCCAGCAGTGCAGGGGGCCGGGGCTACACCTTC	CASSAGGRGYTF
NA	TRBV7-2	NA	TRBJ2-5	TGTGCCAGCAGCTTAGACCCCTCCACAGAGACCCAGTACTTC	CASSLDPSTETQYF
NA	TRBV11-2	NA	TRBJ2-7	TGTGCCAGCGCCCCGGGATCTCTTTACGAGCAGTACTTC	CASAPGSLYEQYF
NA	TRBV5-4	TRBD1	TRBJ1-2	TGTGCCGGCAGCCCGACAGGGGTTGGCTACACCTTC	CAGSPTGVGYTF
once	TRBV27	NA	TRBJ2-2	TGTGCCAGCATTCAGGGAACCGAGAACACCGGGGAGCTGTTTTTT	CASIQGTENTGELFF
once	TRBV5-1	TRBD1	TRBJ1-4	TGCGCCAGCAGCACCGGGACAGGGGGGTTCGGCGAAAAACTGTTTTTT	CASSTGTGGFGEKLFF
NA	TRBV5-6	NA	TRBJ1-2	TGTGCCAGCACCCCCGGTCGACACCCCTATGGCTACACCTTC	CASTPGRHPYGYTF
NA	TRBV29-1	NA	TRBJ1-2	TGCAGCGTTGGAGCCCTCGAGAAGGCTGGACAGAGCGGCTACACCTTC	CSVGALEKAGQSGYTF
NA	TRBV6-1	NA	TRBJ1-1	TGTGCCAGCAGTGACCCCGGGACGGAGAACACTGAAGCTTTCTTT	CASSDPGTENTEAFF
NA	TRBV6-1	NA	TRBJ1-2	TGTGCCAGCAGTGACAGCCTCCGGGGAGTCTATGGCTACACCTTC	CASSDSLRGVYGYTF
NA	TRBV2	NA	TRBJ1-5	TGTGCCAGCAGTGTCCGGGACGGGGATCAGCCCCAGCATTTT	CASSVRDGDQPQHF
NA	TRBV19	TRBD1	TRBJ1-6	TGTGCCAGTAGGGGGACAGGGTTCCGGAATTCACCCCTCCACTTT	CASRGTGFRNSPLHF
NA	TRBV5-1	NA	TRBJ2-5	TGCGCCAGCAGCTTGGGGAACCAAGAGACCCAGTACTTC	CASSLGNQETQYF
NA	TRBV19	NA	TRBJ2-7	TGTGCCAGTAGTATTACACAGGGTCAGTACGAGCAGTACTTC	CASSITQGQYEQYF
NA	TRBV6-5	NA	TRBJ1-4	TGTGCCAGCACCAACGCCCCGACTCGGGGAAAACTGTTTTTT	CASTNAPTRGKLFF
NA	TRBV5-3	TRBD1	TRBJ1-6	TGTGCGAAGCGGGGACAGGTTGTTTCCTTACGCTCACCCCTCCACTTT	CAKRGQVVSLRSPLHF
NA	TRBV2	NA	TRBJ1-5	TGTGCCAGAGGGACGGGAAACAATCAGCCCCAGCATTTT	CARGTGNNQPQHF
NA	TRBV25-1	NA	TRBJ1-1	TGTGCCAGCAGTGAACAGGGAGCAAGACCTGAAGCTTTCTTT	CASSEQGARPEAFF
NA	TRBV4-3	NA	TRBJ2-7	TGCGCCAGCAGCCAAGGAGCGGGCGCGGGTTACGAGCAGTACTTC	CASSQGAGAGYEQYF
NA	TRBV5-1	NA	TRBJ1-2	TGCGCCAGCAGCCAGGACAGTCCTAGCGGGGGCTACACCTTC	CASSQDSPSGGYTF
NA	TRBV12-5	NA	TRBJ2-1	TGTGCTAGTGGTTTGGTAATGGGTTCCTACAATGAGCAGTTCTTC	CASGLVMGSYNEQFF
NA	TRBV18	NA	TRBJ1-3	TGTGCCAGCTCACCATTACCAACTGACTCTGGAAACACCATATATTTT	CASSPLPTDSGNTIYF